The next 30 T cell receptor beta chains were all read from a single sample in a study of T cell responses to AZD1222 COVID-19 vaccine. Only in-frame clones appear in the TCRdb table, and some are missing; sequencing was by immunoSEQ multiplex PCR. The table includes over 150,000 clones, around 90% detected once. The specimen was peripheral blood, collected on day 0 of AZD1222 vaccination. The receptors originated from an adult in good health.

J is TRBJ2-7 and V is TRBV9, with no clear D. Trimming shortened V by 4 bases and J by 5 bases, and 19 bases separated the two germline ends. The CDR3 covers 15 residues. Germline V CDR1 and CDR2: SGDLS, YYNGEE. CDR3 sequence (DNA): TGTGCCAGCAGCCCCCAGTTAAACAGCGTGCACGAGCAGTACTTC. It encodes CASSPQLNSVHEQYF.

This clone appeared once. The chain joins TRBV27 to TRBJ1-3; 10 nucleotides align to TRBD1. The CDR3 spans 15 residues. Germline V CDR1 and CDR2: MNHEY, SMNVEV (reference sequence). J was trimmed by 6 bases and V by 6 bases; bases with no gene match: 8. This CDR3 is CASSPDRGRKNTIYF. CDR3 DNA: TGTGCCAGCAGCCCCGACAGGGGGCGGAAAAACACCATATATTTT.

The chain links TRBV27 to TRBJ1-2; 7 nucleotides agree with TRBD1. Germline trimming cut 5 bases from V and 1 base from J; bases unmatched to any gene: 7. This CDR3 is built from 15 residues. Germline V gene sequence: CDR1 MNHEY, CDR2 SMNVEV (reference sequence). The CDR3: CASSITGDGNYGYTF. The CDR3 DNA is TGTGCCAGCAGTATTACAGGGGACGGTAACTATGGCTACACCTTC.

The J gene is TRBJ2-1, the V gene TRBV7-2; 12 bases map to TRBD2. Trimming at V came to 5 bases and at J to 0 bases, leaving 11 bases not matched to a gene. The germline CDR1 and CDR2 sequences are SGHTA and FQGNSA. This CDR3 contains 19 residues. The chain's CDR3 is CASSQIGLAGPSSYNEQFF. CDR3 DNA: TGTGCCAGCAGCCAAATCGGACTAGCGGGACCCAGCTCCTACAATGAGCAGTTCTTC.

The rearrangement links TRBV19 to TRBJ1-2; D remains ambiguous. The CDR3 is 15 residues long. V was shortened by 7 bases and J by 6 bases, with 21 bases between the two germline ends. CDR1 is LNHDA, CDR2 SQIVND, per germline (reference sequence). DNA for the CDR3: TGTGCCAGTAATCAATTCGGCGGAGGGCGGGATGGCTACACCTTC. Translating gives CASNQFGGGRDGYTF.

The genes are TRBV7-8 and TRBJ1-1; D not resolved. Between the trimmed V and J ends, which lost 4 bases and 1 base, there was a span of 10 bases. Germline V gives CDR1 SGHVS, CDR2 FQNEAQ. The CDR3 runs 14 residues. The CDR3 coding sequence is TGTGCCAGCAGCTCCAGGTTAGGGAACACTGAAGCTTTCTTT. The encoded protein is CASSSRLGNTEAFF.

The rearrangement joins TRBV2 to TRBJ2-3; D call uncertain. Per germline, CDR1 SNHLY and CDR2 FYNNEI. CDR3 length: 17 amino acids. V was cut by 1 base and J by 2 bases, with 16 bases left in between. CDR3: CASSEGGRQITTDTQYF. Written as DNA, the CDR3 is TGTGCCAGCAGTGAAGGTGGTCGACAAATAACCACAGATACGCAGTATTTT.

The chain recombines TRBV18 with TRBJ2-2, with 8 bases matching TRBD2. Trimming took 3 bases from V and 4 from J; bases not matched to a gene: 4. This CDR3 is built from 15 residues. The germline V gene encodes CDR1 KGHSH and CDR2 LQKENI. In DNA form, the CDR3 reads TGTGCCAGCTCACCTAGCGGGAAGGTCACCGGGGAGCTGTTTTTT. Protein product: CASSPSGKVTGELFF.

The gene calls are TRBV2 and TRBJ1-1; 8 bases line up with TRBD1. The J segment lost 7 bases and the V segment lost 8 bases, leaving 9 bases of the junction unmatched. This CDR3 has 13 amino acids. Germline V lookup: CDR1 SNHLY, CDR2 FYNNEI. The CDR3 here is CASEAQGAFEAFF. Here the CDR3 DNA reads TGTGCCAGCGAAGCTCAGGGGGCTTTTGAAGCTTTCTTT.

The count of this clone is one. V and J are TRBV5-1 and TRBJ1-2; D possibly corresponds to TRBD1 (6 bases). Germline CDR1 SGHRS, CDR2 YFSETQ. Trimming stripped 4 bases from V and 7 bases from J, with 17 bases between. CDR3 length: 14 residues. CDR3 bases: TGCGCCAGCAGCCAGGGGACGGCGCAGGGTGGCTACACCTTC. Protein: CASSQGTAQGGYTF. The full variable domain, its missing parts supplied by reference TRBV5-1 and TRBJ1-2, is KAGVTQTPRYLIKTRGQQVTLSCSPISGHRSVSWYQQTPGQGLQFLFEYFSETQRNKGNFPGRFSGRQFSNSRSEMNVSTLELGDSALYLCASSQGTAQGGYTFGSGTRLTVV.

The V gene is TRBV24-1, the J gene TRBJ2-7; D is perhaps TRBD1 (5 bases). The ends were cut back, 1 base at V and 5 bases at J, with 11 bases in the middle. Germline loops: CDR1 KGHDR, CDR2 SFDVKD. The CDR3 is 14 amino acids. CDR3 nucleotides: TGTGCCACCAGTGATTTAGTCAGGGAAAACGAGCAGTACTTC. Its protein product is CATSDLVRENEQYF.

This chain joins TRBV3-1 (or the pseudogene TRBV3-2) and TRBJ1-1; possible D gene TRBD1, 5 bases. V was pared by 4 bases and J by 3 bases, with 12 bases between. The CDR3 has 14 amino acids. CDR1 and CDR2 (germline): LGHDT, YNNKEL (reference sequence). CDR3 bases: TGTGCCAGCAGCCGTCAGGGATACGACACTGAAGCTTTCTTT. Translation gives CASSRQGYDTEAFF.

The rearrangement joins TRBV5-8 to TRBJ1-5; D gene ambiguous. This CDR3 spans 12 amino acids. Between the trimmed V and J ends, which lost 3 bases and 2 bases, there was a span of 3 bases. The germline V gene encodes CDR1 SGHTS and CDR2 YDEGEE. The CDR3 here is CASSWGNQPQHF. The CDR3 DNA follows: TGTGCCAGCAGCTGGGGCAATCAGCCCCAGCATTTT. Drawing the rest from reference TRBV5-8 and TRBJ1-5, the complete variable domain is EAGVTQSPTHLIKTRGQQATLRCSPISGHTSVYWYQQALGLGLQFLLWYDEGEERNRGNFPPRFSGRQFPNYSSELNVNALELEDSALYLCASSWGNQPQHFGDGTRLSIL.

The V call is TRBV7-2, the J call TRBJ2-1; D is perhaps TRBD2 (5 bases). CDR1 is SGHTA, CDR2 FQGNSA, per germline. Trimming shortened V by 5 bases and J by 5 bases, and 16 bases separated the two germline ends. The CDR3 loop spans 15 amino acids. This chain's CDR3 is CASSMRAGKDNEQFF. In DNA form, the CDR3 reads TGTGCCAGCAGCATGAGGGCCGGGAAGGACAATGAGCAGTTCTTC.

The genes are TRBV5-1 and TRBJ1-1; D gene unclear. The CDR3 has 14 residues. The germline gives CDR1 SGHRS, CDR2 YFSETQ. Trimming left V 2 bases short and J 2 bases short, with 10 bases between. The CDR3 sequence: CASSLRPDNTEAFF. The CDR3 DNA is TGCGCCAGCAGCTTAAGACCGGATAACACTGAAGCTTTCTTT.

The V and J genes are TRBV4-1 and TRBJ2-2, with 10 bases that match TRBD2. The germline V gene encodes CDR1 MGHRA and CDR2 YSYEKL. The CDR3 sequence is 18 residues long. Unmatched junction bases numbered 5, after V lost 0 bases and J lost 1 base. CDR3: CASSQDRASGRNTGELFF. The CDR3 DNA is TGCGCCAGCAGCCAAGATCGGGCTAGCGGGAGGAACACCGGGGAGCTGTTTTTT.

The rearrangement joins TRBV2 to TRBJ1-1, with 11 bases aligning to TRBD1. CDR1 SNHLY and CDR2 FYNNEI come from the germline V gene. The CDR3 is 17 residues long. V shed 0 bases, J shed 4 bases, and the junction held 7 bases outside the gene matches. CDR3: CASSEALGTGGGTEAFF. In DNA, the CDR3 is TGTGCCAGCAGTGAAGCTCTCGGGACAGGGGGGGGCACTGAAGCTTTCTTT.

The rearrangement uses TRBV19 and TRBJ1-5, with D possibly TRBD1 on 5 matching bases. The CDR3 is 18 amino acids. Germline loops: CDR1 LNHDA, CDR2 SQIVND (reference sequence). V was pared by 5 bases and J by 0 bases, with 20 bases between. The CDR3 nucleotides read TGTGCCAGTAGTGAGGCACCAATTCAGGGTTATAGCAATCAGCCCCAGCATTTT. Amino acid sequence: CASSEAPIQGYSNQPQHF.

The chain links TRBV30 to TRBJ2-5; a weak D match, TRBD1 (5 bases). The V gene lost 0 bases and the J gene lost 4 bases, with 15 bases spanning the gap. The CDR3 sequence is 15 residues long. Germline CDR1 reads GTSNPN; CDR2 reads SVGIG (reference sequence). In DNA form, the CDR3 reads TGTGCCTGGAGTGTATCAGGGTTATTAGCAGAGACCCAGTACTTC. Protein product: CAWSVSGLLAETQYF. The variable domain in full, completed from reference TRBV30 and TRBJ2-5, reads SQTIHQWPATLVQPVGSPLSLECTVEGTSNPNLYWYRQAAGRGLQLLFYSVGIGQISSEVPQNLSASRPQDRQFILSSKKLLLSDSGFYLCAWSVSGLLAETQYFGPGTRLLVL.

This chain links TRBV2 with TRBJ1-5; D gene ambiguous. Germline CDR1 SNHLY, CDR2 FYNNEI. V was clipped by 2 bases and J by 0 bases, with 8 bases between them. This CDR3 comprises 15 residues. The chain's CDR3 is CASSENRHSNQPQHF. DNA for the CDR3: TGTGCCAGCAGTGAAAACCGTCATAGCAATCAGCCCCAGCATTTT.

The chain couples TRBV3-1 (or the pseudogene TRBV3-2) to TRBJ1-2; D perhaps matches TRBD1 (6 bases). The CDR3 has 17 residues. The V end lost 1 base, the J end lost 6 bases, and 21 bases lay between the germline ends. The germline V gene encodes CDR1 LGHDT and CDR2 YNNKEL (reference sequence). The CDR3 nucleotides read TGTGCCAGCAGCCAAGTAGGCGGTGCAGGGGCCGGGGATGGCTACACCTTC. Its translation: CASSQVGGAGAGDGYTF.

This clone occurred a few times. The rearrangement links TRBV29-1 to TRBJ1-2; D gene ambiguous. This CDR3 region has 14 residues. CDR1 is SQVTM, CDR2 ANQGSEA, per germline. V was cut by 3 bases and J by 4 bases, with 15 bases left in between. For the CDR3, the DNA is TGCAGCGTTGACTACCAAGAGGAATCCTATGGCTACACCTTC. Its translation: CSVDYQEESYGYTF.

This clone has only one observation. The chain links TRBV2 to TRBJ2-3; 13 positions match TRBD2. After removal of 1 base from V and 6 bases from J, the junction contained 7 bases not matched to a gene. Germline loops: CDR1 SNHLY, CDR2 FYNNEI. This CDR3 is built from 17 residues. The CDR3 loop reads CASSEVGLAGVADTQYF. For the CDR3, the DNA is TGTGCCAGCAGTGAAGTAGGACTAGCGGGAGTGGCGGATACGCAGTATTTT.

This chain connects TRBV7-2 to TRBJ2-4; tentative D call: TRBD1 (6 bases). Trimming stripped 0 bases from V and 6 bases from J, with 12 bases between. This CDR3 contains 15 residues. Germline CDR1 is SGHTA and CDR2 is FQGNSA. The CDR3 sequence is CASSLAWQGPNIQYF. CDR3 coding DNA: TGTGCCAGCAGCTTAGCTTGGCAGGGGCCAAACATTCAGTACTTC. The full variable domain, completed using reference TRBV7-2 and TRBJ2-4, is GAGVSQSPSNKVTEKGKDVELRCDPISGHTALYWYRQSLGQGLEFLIYFQGNSAPDKSGLPSDRFSAERTGGSVSTLTIQRTQQEDSAVYLCASSLAWQGPNIQYFGAGTRLSVL.

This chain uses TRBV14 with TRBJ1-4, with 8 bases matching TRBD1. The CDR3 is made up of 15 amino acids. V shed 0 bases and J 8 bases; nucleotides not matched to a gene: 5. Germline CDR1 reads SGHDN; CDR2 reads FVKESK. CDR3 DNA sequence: TGTGCCAGCAGCCAAGATTGGACAGGGCGAGAAAAACTGTTTTTT. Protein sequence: CASSQDWTGREKLFF.

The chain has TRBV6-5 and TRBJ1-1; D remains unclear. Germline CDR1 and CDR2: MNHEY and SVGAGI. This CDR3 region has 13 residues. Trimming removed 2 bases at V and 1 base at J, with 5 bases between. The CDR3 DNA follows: TGTGCCAGCAGTTACGACGAGAACACTGAAGCTTTCTTT. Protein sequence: CASSYDENTEAFF.

CDR3 coding DNA: TGTGCCAGCAGCCAAGATCTAGGTTCTACCCAGTACTTC. Protein sequence: CASSQDLGSTQYF. The chain is built from TRBV14 and TRBJ2-5, with D unclear. CDR3 length: 13 amino acids. V gave up 0 bases and J gave up 8 bases, with 10 bases separating them. Germline-derived CDR1 and CDR2 are SGHDN and FVKESK.

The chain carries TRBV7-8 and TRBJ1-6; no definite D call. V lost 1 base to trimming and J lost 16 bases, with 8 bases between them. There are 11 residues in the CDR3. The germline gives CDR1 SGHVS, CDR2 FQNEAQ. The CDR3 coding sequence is TGTGCCAGCAGCTTAGGGCAGTTTCTCCACTTT. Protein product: CASSLGQFLHF.

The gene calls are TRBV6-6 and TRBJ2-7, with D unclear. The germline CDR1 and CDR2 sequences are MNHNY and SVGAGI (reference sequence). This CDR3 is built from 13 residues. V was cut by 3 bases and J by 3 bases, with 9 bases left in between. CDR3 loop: CASSYGPNYEQYF. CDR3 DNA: TGTGCCAGCAGTTATGGGCCGAACTACGAGCAGTACTTC.

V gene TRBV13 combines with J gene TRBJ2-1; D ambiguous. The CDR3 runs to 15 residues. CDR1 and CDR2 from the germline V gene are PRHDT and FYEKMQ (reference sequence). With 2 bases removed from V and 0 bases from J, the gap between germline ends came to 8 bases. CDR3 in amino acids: CASSLRLSSYNEQFF. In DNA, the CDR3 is TGTGCCAGCAGCTTAAGGCTAAGCTCCTACAATGAGCAGTTCTTC. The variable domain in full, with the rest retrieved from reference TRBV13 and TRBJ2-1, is AAGVIQSPRHLIKEKRETATLKCYPIPRHDTVYWYQQGPGQDPQFLISFYEKMQSDKGSIPDRFSAQQFSDYHSELNMSSLELGDSALYFCASSLRLSSYNEQFFGPGTRLTVL.